This T cell receptor (beta chain) is drawn from a study of PD-L1 blockade in urothelial cancer. The method was immunoSEQ multiplex PCR; TCRdb's version includes in-frame clones alone and lacks a portion of them. The sample holds about 74,000 clones, roughly 80% seen once. The CDR3 totals 14 residues. Germline CDR1 is MNHEY and CDR2 is SVGAGI. With V trimmed by 4 bases and J by 1 base, 2 bases remained unmatched. The source is a man in his sixties or seventies with urothelial cancer. The chain has TRBV6-5 and TRBJ2-7; 9 bases agree with TRBD1. The sample consisted of PBMCs, taken around atezolizumab (anti-PD-L1) treatment. CDR3 sequence (DNA): TGTGCCAGCAGTTTCGGACAGGGGTCCTACGAGCAGTACTTC. This codes for CASSFGQGSYEQYF.